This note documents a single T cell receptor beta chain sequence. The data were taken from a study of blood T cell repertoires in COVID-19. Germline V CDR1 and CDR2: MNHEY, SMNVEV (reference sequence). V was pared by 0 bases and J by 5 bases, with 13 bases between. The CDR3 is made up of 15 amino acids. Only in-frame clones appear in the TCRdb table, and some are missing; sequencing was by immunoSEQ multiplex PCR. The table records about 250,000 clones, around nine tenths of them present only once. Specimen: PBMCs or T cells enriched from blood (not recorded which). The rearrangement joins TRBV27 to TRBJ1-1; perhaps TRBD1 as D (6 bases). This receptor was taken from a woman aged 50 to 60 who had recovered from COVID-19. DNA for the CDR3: TGTGCCAGCAGTTTATCCCTTACAGGGCGGACTGAAGCTTTCTTT. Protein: CASSLSLTGRTEAFF.